This T cell receptor beta chain was recovered during a study of T-cell memory formation after mild COVID-19. Overall study: TCR clusters were largely donor specific.

Study-level results: There were some responding clones in pre-infection memory, which suggested that cross-reactive memory had joined.

This clonotype was detected a few times. The antigen remains undetermined. This CDR3 has 16 amino acids. The germline V gene encodes CDR1 MDHEN and CDR2 SYDVKM. The V segment lost 5 bases and the J segment 7 bases; nucleotides outside the gene matches: 14. TCRdb reprocessed the 5' RACE reads with MiXCR, giving one entry per CDR3 protein. This sample yields 240,000 or so distinct CDR3 sequences, of which over 9% are seen a single time; under 25% belongs to the top ten. Sequencing input: PBMCs or a T cell subset sorted from them (not recorded which). The chain is built from TRBV28 and TRBJ1-2; 9 bases fit TRBD1. This receptor was taken from a man younger than 30 who had mild COVID-19 (a few samples of this study predate the infection). Cell type and time point are not known. CDR3 loop: CASSPRPGTGPLGYTF. DNA of the CDR3: TGTGCCAGCAGTCCTAGACCCGGGACAGGGCCACTTGGCTACACCTTC.